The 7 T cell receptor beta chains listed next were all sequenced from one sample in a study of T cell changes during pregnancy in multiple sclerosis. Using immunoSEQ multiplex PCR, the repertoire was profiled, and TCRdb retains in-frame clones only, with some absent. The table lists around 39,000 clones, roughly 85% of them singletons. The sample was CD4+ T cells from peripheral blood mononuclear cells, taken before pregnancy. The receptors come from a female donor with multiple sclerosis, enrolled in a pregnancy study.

In nucleotides, the CDR3 is TGCGCCAGCAGCCAAGATGTACCCCCAGGGGTGCAGTACTTC. This codes for CASSQDVPPGVQYF. The chain couples TRBV4-3 to TRBJ2-7; TRBD1 is a possible D gene (6 bases). Germline CDR1 LGHNA, CDR2 YSLEER. Deletions cut 0 bases from V and 9 bases from J, with 15 bases between. The CDR3 has 14 residues.

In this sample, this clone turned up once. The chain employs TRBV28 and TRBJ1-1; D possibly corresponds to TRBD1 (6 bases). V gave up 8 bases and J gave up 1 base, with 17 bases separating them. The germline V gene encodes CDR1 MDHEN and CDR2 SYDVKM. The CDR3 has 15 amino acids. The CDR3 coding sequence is TGTGCCAGCGTTTACCGACAGGCTTGGAACACTGAAGCTTTCTTT. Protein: CASVYRQAWNTEAFF.

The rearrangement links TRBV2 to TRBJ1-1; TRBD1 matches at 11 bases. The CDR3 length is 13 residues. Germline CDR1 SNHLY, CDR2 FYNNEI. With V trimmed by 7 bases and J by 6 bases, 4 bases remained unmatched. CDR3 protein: CASTGQGGSEAFF. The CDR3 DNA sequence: TGTGCCAGCACGGGACAGGGGGGATCTGAAGCTTTCTTT.

The CDR3 is CASSPTGGVTNEKLFF. CDR3 sequence (DNA): TGTGCCAGCTCACCAACAGGGGGAGTAACTAATGAAAAACTGTTTTTT. The chain recombines TRBV18 with TRBJ1-4; 8 nucleotides agree with TRBD1. Trimming cost V 2 bases and J 1 base; bases outside gene matches: 3. This CDR3 has 16 amino acids. Per the germline V gene, CDR1 is KGHSH and CDR2 is LQKENI.

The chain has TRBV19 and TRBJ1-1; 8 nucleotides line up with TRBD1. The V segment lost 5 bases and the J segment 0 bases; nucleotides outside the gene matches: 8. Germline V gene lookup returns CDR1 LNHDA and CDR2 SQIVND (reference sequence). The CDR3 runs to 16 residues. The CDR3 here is CASSSGQVYMNTEAFF. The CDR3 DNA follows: TGTGCCAGTAGTTCGGGACAGGTCTATATGAACACTGAAGCTTTCTTT.

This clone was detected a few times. The CDR3 is CASSGGQGATGELFF. The CDR3 coding sequence is TGCGCCAGCAGCGGAGGACAGGGGGCCACCGGGGAGCTGTTTTTT. The V and J genes are TRBV5-1 and TRBJ2-2; 11 bases agree with TRBD1. Germline V gene sequence: CDR1 SGHRS, CDR2 YFSETQ. CDR3 size: 15 residues. Trimming cost V 4 bases and J 4 bases; bases outside gene matches: 3.

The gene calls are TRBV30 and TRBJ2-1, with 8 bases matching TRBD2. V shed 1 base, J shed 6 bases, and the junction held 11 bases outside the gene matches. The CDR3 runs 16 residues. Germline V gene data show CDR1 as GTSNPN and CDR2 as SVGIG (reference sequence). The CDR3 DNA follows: TGTGCCTGGAGTGGTCCCGGAACTAGCGGATTCAATGAGCAGTTCTTC. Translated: CAWSGPGTSGFNEQFF.